A single sample is the source of the 27 T cell receptor beta chains below, sequenced in a study of OX40 agonist ivuxolimab in advanced cancers. The assay was immunoSEQ multiplex PCR, and TCRdb's table has in-frame clones only and misses some. Among around 60,000 clones listed, 65% to 90% were seen once. The starting material was CD4+ or CD8+ T cells sorted from blood, obtained in a trial of the OX40 agonist ivuxolimab. The receptor set was obtained from an adult with an advanced solid tumor such as melanoma, head and neck, liver or kidney cancer.

V usage is TRBV6-6 and J usage is TRBJ1-1; 8 positions agree with TRBD1. Germline CDR1 MNHNY, CDR2 SVGAGI (reference sequence). CDR3 length equals 13 residues. The J segment lost 4 bases and the V segment lost 6 bases, leaving 4 bases of the junction unmatched. The CDR3 here is CASRAGGLTEAFF. DNA of the CDR3: TGTGCCAGCAGGGCAGGGGGCCTCACTGAAGCTTTCTTT.

The V gene is TRBV18, the J gene TRBJ1-5; 7 nucleotides line up with TRBD1. Germline-derived CDR1 and CDR2 are KGHSH and LQKENI. CDR3 length: 15 residues. The trim removed 6 bases at V and 0 bases at J, leaving 5 bases unmatched. The CDR3 DNA follows: TGTGCCAGCTCGCCGGACAGGATTAGCAATCAGCCCCAGCATTTT. Translated, it gives CASSPDRISNQPQHF.

This chain connects TRBV6-6 to TRBJ1-3; D is uncertain. V shed 0 bases and J shed 4 bases, with 4 bases lying between them. The CDR3 consists of 13 residues. Germline values: CDR1 MNHNY, CDR2 SVGAGI (reference sequence). CDR3 coding DNA: TGTGCCAGCAGTTACTCCCAAGGAAACACCATATATTTT. Protein: CASSYSQGNTIYF.

This chain links TRBV5-1 with TRBJ2-1; 7 nucleotides align to TRBD2. CDR3 length: 17 amino acids. Trimming removed 4 bases from V and 5 bases from J; junction bases left unmatched: 15. The V gene's germline CDR1 is SGHRS and CDR2 YFSETQ. The CDR3 region has the DNA TGCGCCAGCAGCCCGAGCGGATCCGGGACTACTAACAATGAGCAGTTCTTC. Protein: CASSPSGSGTTNNEQFF.

The V call is TRBV19, the J call TRBJ1-2; D gene unclear. Trimming removed 3 bases at V and 8 bases at J, with 10 bases between. Germline V lookup: CDR1 LNHDA, CDR2 SQIVND (reference sequence). The CDR3 loop spans 12 amino acids. CDR3 in DNA: TGTGCCAGTAGTATCGGCTTGGGGGGCTACACCTTC. This translates into CASSIGLGGYTF. Variable domain in full (rest from reference TRBV19 and TRBJ1-2): DGGITQSPKYLFRKEGQNVTLSCEQNLNHDAMYWYRQDPGQGLRLIYYSQIVNDFQKGDIAEGYSVSREKKESFPLTVTSAQKNPTAFYLCASSIGLGGYTFGSGTRLTVV.

This clone came up once. In DNA, the CDR3 is TGTGCCAGCAGCCTCGACAGGGATATAGGCGGCAATGAGCAGTTCTTC. Amino acids: CASSLDRDIGGNEQFF. The chain couples TRBV7-6 to TRBJ2-1, with 7 bases that match TRBD1. The CDR3 runs to 16 residues. The trim removed 5 bases at V and 6 bases at J, leaving 13 bases unmatched. The germline V gene has CDR1 SGHVS and CDR2 FNYEAQ.

The V call is TRBV14, the J call TRBJ1-1, with D unresolved. The length of the CDR3 is 14 residues. V was cut by 1 base and J by 4 bases, with 10 bases left in between. The germline V gene has CDR1 SGHDN and CDR2 FVKESK. CDR3 nucleotide sequence: TGTGCCAGCAGCCAAGTGATAAGTGGCACTGAAGCTTTCTTT. Residues: CASSQVISGTEAFF.

The rearrangement links TRBV5-4 to TRBJ2-7; D is ambiguous. V lost 4 bases to trimming and J lost 5 bases, with 13 bases between them. Germline CDR1 is SGHNT and CDR2 is YYREEE (reference sequence). This CDR3 comprises 13 residues. The CDR3 region is CASSPQWGNEQYF. The CDR3 DNA is TGTGCCAGCAGCCCGCAGTGGGGAAACGAGCAGTACTTC.

The rearrangement joins TRBV27 to TRBJ2-2; D is possibly TRBD1 (6 bases). The V gene's germline CDR1 is MNHEY and CDR2 SMNVEV (reference sequence). CDR3 size: 14 residues. The V and J ends lost 5 bases and 7 bases respectively, with 14 bases between them. CDR3 region: CASSRGTGNGELFF. DNA for the CDR3: TGTGCCAGCAGTCGGGGTACAGGGAACGGGGAGCTGTTTTTT.

V and J are TRBV28 and TRBJ2-1, with TRBD1 matching over 7 bases. The J segment lost 8 bases and the V segment lost 2 bases, leaving 6 bases of the junction unmatched. This CDR3 comprises 14 residues. In germline, CDR1 is MDHEN, CDR2 SYDVKM. The CDR3 protein is CASSLRQGNDEQFF. The CDR3 DNA follows: TGTGCCAGCAGTTTAAGACAGGGTAACGATGAGCAGTTCTTC.

The chain joins TRBV6-1 to TRBJ1-4; tentative D call: TRBD1 (6 bases). V was cut by 7 bases and J by 7 bases, with 13 bases left in between. CDR3 length: 13 residues. Germline CDR1 is MNHNS and CDR2 is SASEGT. For the CDR3, the DNA is TGTGCCAGCATCCGGGGGCCCGGTGAAAAACTGTTTTTT. This codes for CASIRGPGEKLFF.

The genes are TRBV4-2 and TRBJ2-5; 11 bases agree with TRBD2. With 6 bases clipped from V and 2 bases from J, the junction kept 2 bases outside the gene matches. The germline V gene encodes CDR1 LGHNA and CDR2 YNFKEQ. This CDR3 is 14 amino acids long. CDR3 amino acids: CASSTSGGQETQYF. CDR3 nucleotide sequence: TGTGCCAGCAGTACTAGCGGGGGACAAGAGACCCAGTACTTC.

The J gene is TRBJ2-2, the V gene TRBV7-9; TRBD1 is a possible D gene (5 bases). Germline CDR1 is SEHNR and CDR2 is FQNEAQ (reference sequence). The CDR3 length is 16 residues. Trimming cost V 2 bases and J 4 bases, with 14 bases left between them. CDR3 loop: CASSLTWGSSTGELFF. CDR3 nucleotides: TGTGCCAGCAGCTTAACTTGGGGCTCCTCCACCGGGGAGCTGTTTTTT.

This chain joins TRBV2 and TRBJ2-4; TRBD1 might be the D (5 bases). The V gene's germline CDR1 is SNHLY and CDR2 FYNNEI. Trimming removed 3 bases from V and 2 bases from J, with 8 bases in between. The CDR3 contains 14 residues. CDR3 amino acids: CASSDRATKNIQYF. CDR3 in DNA: TGTGCCAGCAGTGACAGGGCAACCAAAAACATTCAGTACTTC.

The chain has TRBV7-3 and TRBJ1-3, with a possible D match to TRBD1 (6 bases). Germline V CDR1 and CDR2: SGHTA, FQGTGA. The CDR3 runs 15 residues. The V end lost 6 bases, the J end lost 0 bases, and 12 bases lay between the germline ends. This CDR3 reads CASRSEGDSGNTIYF. The CDR3 region has the DNA TGTGCCAGCAGATCCGAGGGGGACTCTGGAAACACCATATATTTT.

The chain has TRBV2 and TRBJ2-3; D is unresolved. Trimming stripped 4 bases from V and 1 base from J, with 12 bases between. Germline CDR1 and CDR2: SNHLY and FYNNEI. This CDR3 is built from 15 residues. The CDR3 region has the DNA TGTGCCAGCAGTGGCAGAAACCTCCGCACAGATACGCAGTATTTT. Translating gives CASSGRNLRTDTQYF.

The chain employs TRBV15 and TRBJ1-1; D uncertain. The germline gives CDR1 LNHNV, CDR2 YYDKDF (reference sequence). The CDR3 has 14 residues. Trimming removed 3 bases from V and 1 base from J, with 9 bases in between. CDR3 region: CATSSSGGNTEAFF. The CDR3 nucleotides are TGTGCCACCAGCAGCTCGGGCGGGAACACTGAAGCTTTCTTT.

This clone was picked up one time. This chain uses TRBV5-4 with TRBJ2-3, with TRBD2 matching 8 bases. Germline assignment: CDR1 SGHNT and CDR2 YYREEE (reference sequence). This CDR3 spans 15 amino acids. Trimming at V came to 3 bases and at J to 5 bases, leaving 8 bases not matched to a gene. This chain's CDR3 is CASSSAGGGVDTQYF. The CDR3 DNA reads TGTGCCAGCAGCTCTGCGGGGGGCGGGGTAGATACGCAGTATTTT.

The chain is built from TRBV6-1 and TRBJ1-3; the D gene is possibly TRBD1 (6 bases). V lost 2 bases to trimming and J lost 4 bases, with 12 bases between them. The CDR3 runs to 15 residues. From germline, CDR1 is MNHNS and CDR2 SASEGT. The CDR3: CASSEMDRGGNTIYF. The CDR3, as DNA: TGTGCCAGCAGTGAAATGGACAGAGGGGGAAACACCATATATTTT.

Only a few counts were recorded for this clone. This sequence joins TRBV7-9 and TRBJ1-5; 10 nucleotides line up with TRBD1. This CDR3 is 16 amino acids long. With 2 bases clipped from V and 5 bases from J, the junction kept 6 bases outside the gene matches. Per the germline V gene, CDR1 is SEHNR and CDR2 is FQNEAQ (reference sequence). The chain's CDR3 is CASSLSPGQGYQPQHF. The DNA of the CDR3 is TGTGCCAGCAGCTTATCCCCGGGACAGGGGTATCAGCCCCAGCATTTT.

This clone is a singleton in its sample. The chain carries TRBV7-9 and TRBJ1-1; TRBD1 aligns across 9 bases. The trim removed 1 base at V and 10 bases at J, leaving 7 bases unmatched. The CDR3 consists of 14 residues. Germline CDR1 and CDR2: SEHNR and FQNEAQ (reference sequence). DNA for the CDR3: TGTGCCAGCAGCTTAGGGGGGGACAGGGAAGCAGCTTTCTTT. Its protein is CASSLGGDREAAFF.

J is TRBJ1-1 and V is TRBV20-1; 10 positions match TRBD1. This CDR3 is 11 amino acids long. Per the germline V gene, CDR1 is DFQATT and CDR2 is SNEGSKA (reference sequence). The CDR3 here is CKGTGENEAFF. The CDR3 DNA follows: TGCAAGGGGACAGGGGAAAATGAAGCTTTCTTT.

The gene calls are TRBV11-1 and TRBJ2-2; D uncertain. The CDR3 is made up of 11 amino acids. The germline V gene has CDR1 SGHAT and CDR2 FQDESV (reference sequence). Trimming left V 2 bases short and J 6 bases short, with 1 base between. As DNA, the CDR3 is TGTGCCAGCAGCTTACCCGGGGAGCTGTTTTTT. This codes for CASSLPGELFF.

The chain couples TRBV28 to TRBJ2-6, with TRBD1 identical over 10 bases. The germline gives CDR1 MDHEN, CDR2 SYDVKM. This CDR3 region has 19 residues. V shed 5 bases, J shed 0 bases, and the junction held 10 bases outside the gene matches. The CDR3 loop is CASSLPRTGGISGANVLTF. CDR3 coding DNA: TGTGCCAGCAGTCTACCCCGGACAGGGGGTATCTCTGGGGCCAACGTCCTGACTTTC. The whole variable domain, filled in from reference TRBV28 and TRBJ2-6, reads DVKVTQSSRYLVKRTGEKVFLECVQDMDHENMFWYRQDPGLGLRLIYFSYDVKMKEKGDIPEGYSVSREKKERFSLILESASTNQTSMYLCASSLPRTGGISGANVLTFGAGSRLTVL.

This rearrangement joins TRBV28 to TRBJ1-2; 8 bases map to TRBD1. The CDR3 has 13 amino acids. Germline V gene sequence: CDR1 MDHEN, CDR2 SYDVKM. With V trimmed by 5 bases and J by 8 bases, 7 bases remained unmatched. CDR3 residues: CASSQGQGNGYTF. CDR3 DNA sequence: TGTGCCAGCAGTCAAGGACAGGGAAACGGCTACACCTTC.

This chain joins TRBV5-1 and TRBJ1-1, with D unclear. The CDR3 covers 12 residues. V lost 5 bases, J lost 3 bases, and 8 bases lay in between. The V gene's germline CDR1 is SGHRS and CDR2 YFSETQ. In DNA, the CDR3 is TGCGCCAGCAGGGTATTGGACACTGAAGCTTTCTTT. Amino acids: CASRVLDTEAFF.

This clone was seen just once. This chain connects TRBV19 to TRBJ1-3; TRBD1 is a possible D gene (5 bases). CDR1 and CDR2 (germline): LNHDA, SQIVND (reference sequence). This CDR3 has 16 residues. V gave up 3 bases and J gave up 0 bases, with 12 bases separating them. The CDR3: CASSIGGRGSGNTIYF. CDR3 in DNA: TGTGCCAGTAGTATTGGGGGGAGAGGCTCTGGAAACACCATATATTTT.